This TCR beta chain originates from a study of T cells in Graves' hyperthyroidism and ophthalmopathy. General observations from the study: The majority of expanded thyroid clonotypes above 0.001 also appeared in blood.

Germline CDR1 is DFQATT and CDR2 is SNEGSKA (reference sequence). The CDR3 is 16 amino acids. Deletions cut 0 bases from V and 5 bases from J, with 17 bases between. The TCR beta CDR3 regions underwent amplification using RNA transcripts as the source. A first-round RT-PCR of the TCR CDR3 used the HTBI primer set. TCRdb reanalysed the multiplex PCR reads using MiXCR and keeps one entry per CDR3 protein. The table includes about 400,000 distinct CDR3 sequences, about 25% detected once. This clonotype was found many times. Its cognate antigen is unknown. The sequenced sample was blood. This TCR came from a man aged 45-65 years with Graves' hyperthyroidism. The rearrangement links TRBV20-1 to TRBJ2-1; no clear D gene. CDR3 sequence: CSARDLVTPGHNEQFF. CDR3 DNA sequence: TGCAGTGCTAGAGATCTTGTGACCCCCGGCCACAATGAGCAGTTCTTC.